Only one count was recorded for the clone carrying this TCR beta chain. Its antigen is undetermined. These data come from a study of Graves' ophthalmopathy and Graves' hyperthyroidism. Points from the study as a whole: Ophthalmopathy and stable hyperthyroidism were discriminated by a 13-signature model, with approximately 88% sensitivity and under 84% specificity.

CDR3 regions of TCR beta were amplified from RNA transcripts. Second-round multiplex PCR came after a first-round RT-PCR that employed HTBI primers. TCRdb itself ran the multiplex PCR reads through MiXCR, one entry per CDR3 protein. The sample holds 900,000 to 1,200,000 distinct CDR3 sequences; approximately 35% are singletons and the top ten take roughly 10%. The V gene's germline CDR1 is SGHTA and CDR2 FQGNSA. With 5 bases removed from V and 3 bases from J, the gap between germline ends came to 13 bases. The CDR3 has 15 amino acids. The authors enrolled newly diagnosed hyperthyroidism patients aged 18 to 65 with under 2 months' duration. Patients were excluded if they had other autoimmune diseases or uncontrolled infections, and likewise if pregnancy or lactation applied.

The specimen sequenced was peripheral blood or thyroid tissue (not recorded which). This TCR derives from an adult man with Graves' hyperthyroidism. The chain is built from TRBV7-2 and TRBJ2-2; a weak D match, TRBD1 (7 bases). The CDR3 DNA is TGTACCAGCAGCCCAGGGGGACTCCACACCGGGGAGCTGTTTTTT. Protein product: CTSSPGGLHTGELFF.